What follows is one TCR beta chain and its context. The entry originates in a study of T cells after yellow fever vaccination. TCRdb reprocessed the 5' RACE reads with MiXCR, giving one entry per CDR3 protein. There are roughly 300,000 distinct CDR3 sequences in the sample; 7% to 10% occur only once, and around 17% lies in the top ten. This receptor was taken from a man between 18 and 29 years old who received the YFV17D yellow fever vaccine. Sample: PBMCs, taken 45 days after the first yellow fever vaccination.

As DNA, the CDR3 is TGTGCCAGCAGTTTACGCCGGGACAGGAGAACAGATACGCAGTATTTT. This encodes CASSLRRDRRTDTQYF. V usage is TRBV28 and J usage is TRBJ2-3, with 8 nucleotides matching TRBD1. Germline assignment: CDR1 MDHEN and CDR2 SYDVKM. The length of the CDR3 is 16 residues. The trim removed 2 bases at V and 3 bases at J, leaving 7 bases unmatched.